The rows below give T cell receptor beta chains drawn from one sample of a study of cytomegalovirus exposure and HLA in healthy donors. The method was immunoSEQ multiplex PCR; TCRdb's version includes in-frame clones alone and lacks a portion of them. The sample contains approximately 190,000 clones, approximately 84% of which appear only once. Sequencing was performed on PBMCs. The receptors were gathered from a woman in her twenties or thirties in good health and CMV-seropositive. The CDR3 runs from the conserved cysteine through the conserved F or W. A D gene is named only where the DNA matches it firmly. Rows may omit the clone size; those that give it use once, few, many or a size class.

V	D	size	J	CDR3	DNA
TRBV7-9	NA	NA	TRBJ1-1	CASSLATGHLGEAFF	TGTGCCAGCAGCTTAGCTACGGGACATTTAGGTGAAGCTTTCTTT
TRBV11-2	NA	few	TRBJ1-2	CASSGSQRYGYTF	TGTGCCAGCTCGGGCAGTCAGCGGTATGGCTACACCTTC
TRBV10-3	NA	few	TRBJ1-3	CAIRPGLNSGNTIYF	TGTGCCATCAGACCTGGACTGAACTCTGGAAACACCATATATTTT
TRBV5-4	NA	NA	TRBJ1-1	CASSPTWGRGMVAEAFF	TGTGCCAGCAGCCCCACGTGGGGTAGGGGGATGGTCGCTGAAGCTTTCTTT
TRBV6-5	NA	NA	TRBJ2-7	CASKMTKGGAYEQYF	TGTGCCAGCAAAATGACTAAGGGAGGAGCATACGAGCAGTACTTC
TRBV4-3	NA	NA	TRBJ2-1	CASSQDPAGSYNEQFF	TGCGCCAGCAGCCAAGATCCGGCGGGGAGCTACAATGAGCAGTTCTTC
TRBV20-1	NA	few	TRBJ1-1	CSARSNTEAFF	TGCAGTGCTAGATCTAACACTGAAGCTTTCTTT
TRBV27	TRBD1	NA	TRBJ2-7	CASSSTVTGGYEQYF	TGTGCCAGCAGTTCCACCGTAACAGGGGGCTACGAGCAGTACTTC
TRBV7-9	NA	NA	TRBJ2-7	CASSQRYEQYF	TGTGCCAGCAGCCAGCGATACGAGCAGTACTTC
TRBV4-3	TRBD2	NA	TRBJ2-5	CASSQDLAGGEKETQYF	TGCGCCAGCAGCCAAGACTTGGCGGGGGGAGAGAAAGAGACCCAGTACTTC
TRBV27	NA	NA	TRBJ1-2	CASSSLLRARADYGYTF	TGTGCCAGCAGTTCCCTTCTGAGGGCACGCGCGGACTATGGCTACACCTTC
TRBV5-4	NA	NA	TRBJ2-7	CASSFGQYEQYF	TGTGCCAGCAGCTTTGGACAGTACGAGCAGTACTTC
TRBV5-5	NA	NA	TRBJ1-5	CASSLGTVSNQPQHF	TGTGCCAGCAGCTTGGGGACAGTTAGCAACCAGCCCCAGCATTTT
TRBV29-1	NA	NA	TRBJ1-2	CSVESQDGYTF	TGCAGCGTTGAGTCCCAGGATGGCTACACCTTC
TRBV10-2	TRBD2	NA	TRBJ2-7	CASRGLAGTYEQYF	TGCGCCAGCAGAGGCCTAGCGGGGACCTACGAGCAGTACTTC
TRBV5-6	NA	few	TRBJ1-2	CASSLGSSSGVLF	TGTGCCAGCAGCTTGGGGTCGTCATCCGGAGTTCTCTTC
TRBV7-2	NA	many	TRBJ1-5	CASSSSGGNQPQHF	TGTGCCAGCAGCTCTTCAGGGGGCAATCAGCCCCAGCATTTT
TRBV6-5	TRBD1	NA	TRBJ1-5	CASSSYRGRDQPQHF	TGTGCCAGCAGTTCTTACAGGGGAAGGGATCAGCCCCAGCATTTT
TRBV25-1	NA	NA	TRBJ1-2	CASSLQGGYGYTF	TGTGCCAGCAGTCTACAGGGTGGCTATGGCTACACCTTC
TRBV27	TRBD2	NA	TRBJ2-3	CASSVLAGGRGTDTQYF	TGTGCCAGCAGCGTACTAGCGGGAGGGCGTGGGACAGATACGCAGTATTTT
TRBV4-1	NA	few	TRBJ2-1	CASSQDRTGRGLYNEQFF	TGCGCCAGCAGCCAAGATAGGACAGGCAGGGGACTTTACAATGAGCAGTTCTTC
TRBV7-9	NA	few	TRBJ1-2	CASTSPYSNDYTF	TGTGCCAGCACAAGTCCGTACTCTAATGACTACACCTTC
TRBV9	NA	NA	TRBJ2-2	CASSTAGSVIAGELFF	TGTGCCAGCAGCACCGCGGGGTCGGTCATTGCCGGGGAGCTGTTTTTT
TRBV5-5	NA	NA	TRBJ1-5	CASSLVRGVSNQPQHF	TGTGCCAGCAGCTTGGTGAGAGGAGTCAGCAATCAGCCCCAGCATTTT